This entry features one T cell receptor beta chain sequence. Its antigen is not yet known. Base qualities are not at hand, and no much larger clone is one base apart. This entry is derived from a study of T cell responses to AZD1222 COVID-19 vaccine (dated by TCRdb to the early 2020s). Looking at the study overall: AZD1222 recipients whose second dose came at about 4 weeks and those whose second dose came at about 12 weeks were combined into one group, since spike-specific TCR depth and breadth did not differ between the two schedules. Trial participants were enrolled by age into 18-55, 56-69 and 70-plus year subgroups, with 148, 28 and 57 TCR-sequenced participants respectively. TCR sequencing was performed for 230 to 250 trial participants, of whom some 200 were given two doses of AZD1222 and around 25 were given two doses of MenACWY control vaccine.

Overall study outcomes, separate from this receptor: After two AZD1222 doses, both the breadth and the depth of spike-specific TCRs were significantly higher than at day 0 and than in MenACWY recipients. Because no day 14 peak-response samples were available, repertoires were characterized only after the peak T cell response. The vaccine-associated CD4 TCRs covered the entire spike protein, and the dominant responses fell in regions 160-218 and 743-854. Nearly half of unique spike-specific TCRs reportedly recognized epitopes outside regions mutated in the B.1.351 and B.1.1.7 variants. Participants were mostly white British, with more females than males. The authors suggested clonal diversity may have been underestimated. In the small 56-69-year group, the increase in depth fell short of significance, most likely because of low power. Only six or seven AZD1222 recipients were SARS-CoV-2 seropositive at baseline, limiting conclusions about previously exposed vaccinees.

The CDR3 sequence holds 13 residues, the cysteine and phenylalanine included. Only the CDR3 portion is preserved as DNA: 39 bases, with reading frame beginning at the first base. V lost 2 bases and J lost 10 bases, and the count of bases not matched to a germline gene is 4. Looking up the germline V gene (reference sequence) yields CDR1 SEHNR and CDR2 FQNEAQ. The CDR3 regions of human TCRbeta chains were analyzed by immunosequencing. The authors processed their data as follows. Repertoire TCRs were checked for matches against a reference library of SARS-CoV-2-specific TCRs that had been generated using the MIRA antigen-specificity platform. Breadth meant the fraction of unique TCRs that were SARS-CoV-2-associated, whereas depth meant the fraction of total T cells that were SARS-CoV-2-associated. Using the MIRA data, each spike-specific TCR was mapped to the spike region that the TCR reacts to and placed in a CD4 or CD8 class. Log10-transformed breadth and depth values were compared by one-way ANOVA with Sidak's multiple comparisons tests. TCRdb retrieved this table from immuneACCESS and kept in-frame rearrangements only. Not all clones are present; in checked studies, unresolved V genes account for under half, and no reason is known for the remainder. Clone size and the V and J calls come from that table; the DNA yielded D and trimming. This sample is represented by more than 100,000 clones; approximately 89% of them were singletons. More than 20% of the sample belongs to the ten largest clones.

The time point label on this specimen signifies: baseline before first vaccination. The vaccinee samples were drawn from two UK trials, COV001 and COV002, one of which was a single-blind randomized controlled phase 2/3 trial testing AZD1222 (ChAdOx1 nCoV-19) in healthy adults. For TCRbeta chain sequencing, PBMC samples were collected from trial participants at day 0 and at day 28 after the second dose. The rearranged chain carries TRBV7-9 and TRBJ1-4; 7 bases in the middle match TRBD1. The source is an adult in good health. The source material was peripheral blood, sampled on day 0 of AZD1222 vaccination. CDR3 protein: CASSLSTGAKLFF. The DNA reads TGTGCCAGCAGCTTATCAACAGGGGCAAAACTGTTTTTT.